The following is a T cell receptor beta chain sequence with its context. Its antigen is unknown. It has no much larger one-base neighbor in the sample; base qualities were not kept. Libraries were made using the immunoSEQ multiplex PCR assay. TCRdb holds this immuneACCESS table with in-frame rearrangements only. Some clones are missing; in checked studies, unresolved V genes explain under half, and the rest has no known cause. The sample contains about 83,000 clones, 90% to 98% of them found a single time. Around 0.31% of the sample goes to the ten largest clones. These data originate in a study of technical replicates of blood from four donors (dated by TCRdb to 2015 to 2018). Sequencing was performed on T cells isolated from PBMCs. The source of this sequence is a human donor in good health.

The bases are TGTGCCAGCAGCCCGACGTTAGACTACCGCCTCTACGAGCAGTACTTC. This yields the protein CASSPTLDYRLYEQYF. This receptor chain uses TRBV5-5 and TRBJ2-7; possibly the D gene is TRBD2, per 5 matching bases. CDR1 and CDR2, looked up from the germline V gene (reference sequence), are SGHKS and YYEKEE. Including the terminal cysteine and phenylalanine, the CDR3 comprises 16 residues. Only the CDR3 portion is preserved as DNA: 48 bases, with reading frame beginning at the first base. V drops 4 bases and J drops 3 bases, leaving 20 bases in between.